What follows are 15 T cell receptor beta chains derived from one specimen sequenced in a study of somatic mutations in cytotoxic T cells in rheumatoid arthritis listed by TCRdb under 2017. Libraries were built with the immunoSEQ multiplex PCR assay. Not all clones reach the TCRdb copy of this immuneACCESS table, which keeps in-frame sequences only. Checked studies attribute under half of the gap to unresolved V genes and leave the rest unexplained. Within this sample are around 6,400 clones, with under 75% of them counted one time only. The ten largest clones add up to roughly 37% of the sample. Material for sequencing was CD8+ T cells sorted from blood. These receptors came from a woman in her forties or fifties in good health.

The rearrangement uses TRBV7-6 and TRBJ1-2; 7 nucleotides agree with TRBD1. V gave up 5 bases and J gave up 1 base; unmatched junction bases: 10. CDR3 length: 16 amino acids. In germline, CDR1 is SGHVS, CDR2 FNYEAQ. CDR3 loop: CASSALTGALNYGYTF. The CDR3 region has the DNA TGTGCCAGCAGCGCGTTAACAGGGGCCCTTAACTATGGCTACACCTTC.

This chain links TRBV10-3 with TRBJ1-1; D is unclear. From germline, CDR1 is ENHRY and CDR2 SYGVKD. V shed 2 bases and J shed 1 base, with 8 bases lying between them. The CDR3 is 14 amino acids. CDR3 sequence (DNA): TGTGCCATCAGTGAGCAGGACTGGAACACTGAAGCTTTCTTT. Its translation is CAISEQDWNTEAFF.

This clone is medium-sized (0.01 to 0.1%) in the sample. CDR3 nucleotide sequence: TGCGCCAGCAGCCAAGATCGCCAGCGGGGGGACGAGCAGTACTTC. This encodes CASSQDRQRGDEQYF. The chain combines TRBV4-3 with TRBJ2-7; 9 nucleotides match TRBD2. Germline-derived CDR1 and CDR2 are LGHNA and YSLEER. Trimming at V came to 0 bases and at J to 5 bases, leaving 5 bases not matched to a gene. This CDR3 has 15 amino acids.

V is TRBV5-1 and J is TRBJ2-7; D is unclear. This CDR3 has 12 residues. The germline CDR1 and CDR2 sequences are SGHRS and YFSETQ. Trimming removed 3 bases from V and 3 bases from J, with 7 bases in between. The chain's CDR3 is CASSSPGYEQYF. The CDR3, as DNA: TGCGCCAGCAGCTCCCCGGGCTACGAGCAGTACTTC.

Relative to its sample, this clone is medium-sized. CDR3 region: CASSGVGRAPYEQYF. The CDR3 nucleotides are TGTGCCAGCAGTGGAGTGGGCAGGGCCCCCTACGAGCAGTACTTC. The J gene is TRBJ2-7, the V gene TRBV6-1, with a possible D match to TRBD1 (5 bases). This CDR3 is built from 15 residues. V was clipped by 4 bases and J by 2 bases, with 15 bases between them. Germline CDR1 reads MNHNS; CDR2 reads SASEGT.

This rearrangement joins TRBV6-5 to TRBJ1-5; unclear D gene. Germline V lookup: CDR1 MNHEY, CDR2 SVGAGI. CDR3 length: 13 residues. V was clipped by 6 bases and J by 11 bases, with 17 bases between them. The CDR3 sequence: CASSPPTPGSQHF. In DNA, the CDR3 is TGTGCCAGCAGCCCTCCTACTCCCGGGTCCCAGCATTTT.

The rearrangement uses TRBV5-6 and TRBJ1-2; D unresolved. CDR3 length: 13 amino acids. V was clipped by 4 bases and J by 7 bases, with 14 bases between them. Germline values: CDR1 SGHDT, CDR2 YYEEEE. In nucleotides, the CDR3 is TGTGCCAGCAGCCCCTCTGGAGGGTTTGGCTACACCTTC. This encodes CASSPSGGFGYTF. Variable domain in full (rest from reference TRBV5-6 and TRBJ1-2): DAGVTQSPTHLIKTRGQQVTLRCSPKSGHDTVSWYQQALGQGPQFIFQYYEEEERQRGNFPDRFSGHQFPNYSSELNVNALLLGDSALYLCASSPSGGFGYTFGSGTRLTVV.

The chain recombines TRBV2 with TRBJ1-3; TRBD1 agrees at 9 bases. J lost 2 bases, V lost 5 bases, and 4 bases had no gene match. Germline V lookup: CDR1 SNHLY, CDR2 FYNNEI. This CDR3 contains 15 residues. In DNA form, the CDR3 reads TGTGCCAGCAGTCAACACAGGGGGCCTGGAAACACCATATATTTT. As protein: CASSQHRGPGNTIYF.

This chain links TRBV15 with TRBJ2-1; TRBD1 might be the D (5 bases). Germline V gene lookup returns CDR1 LNHNV and CDR2 YYDKDF (reference sequence). This CDR3 is 16 amino acids long. Trimming removed 0 bases from V and 8 bases from J, with 17 bases in between. DNA for the CDR3: TGTGCCACCAGCAGAGATCGGCTGACAGCTAGGGATGAGCAGTTCTTC. Protein sequence: CATSRDRLTARDEQFF.

The rearrangement joins TRBV7-3 to TRBJ2-2; 13 bases match TRBD2. The V gene's germline CDR1 is SGHTA and CDR2 FQGTGA. The CDR3 runs to 19 residues. Trimming at V came to 4 bases and at J to 4 bases, leaving 12 bases not matched to a gene. The CDR3 sequence is CASSSPPTSGGTGTGELFF. CDR3 sequence (DNA): TGTGCCAGCAGCTCCCCCCCGACTAGCGGGGGGACGGGCACCGGGGAGCTGTTTTTT. Supplemented by reference TRBV7-3 and TRBJ2-2, the full variable domain reads GAGVSQTPSNKVTEKGKYVELRCDPISGHTALYWYRQSLGQGPEFLIYFQGTGAADDSGLPNDRFFAVRPEGSVSTLKIQRTERGDSAVYLCASSSPPTSGGTGTGELFFGEGSRLTVL.

This clone showed up just once. V gene TRBV5-6 combines with J gene TRBJ2-2; 7 bases align to TRBD2. The ends lost 4 bases at V and 1 base at J; junction bases unmatched: 7. The CDR3 totals 16 residues. The germline gives CDR1 SGHDT, CDR2 YYEEEE. DNA for the CDR3: TGTGCCAGCAGCCTCCGGGACTATTGGAACACCGGGGAGCTGTTTTTT. Translation: CASSLRDYWNTGELFF.

This chain joins TRBV7-9 and TRBJ2-7; 7 bases align to TRBD1. From germline, CDR1 is SEHNR and CDR2 FQNEAQ (reference sequence). The V and J ends lost 5 bases and 5 bases, in that order; junction bases with no gene match: 18. This CDR3 is 17 amino acids long. The CDR3 sequence is CASSPTNDAHRGHEQYF. Here the CDR3 DNA reads TGTGCCAGCAGCCCTACCAACGACGCGCACAGGGGCCACGAGCAGTACTTC.

J is TRBJ1-1 and V is TRBV7-8; D perhaps matches TRBD1 (6 bases). The CDR3 extends over 18 amino acids. In germline, CDR1 is SGHVS, CDR2 FQNEAQ. Between the trimmed V and J ends, which lost 5 bases and 1 base, there was a span of 23 bases. The CDR3 DNA follows: TGTGCCAGCAGCACACAGCCTTCAACAGGGTTAAGGAACACTGAAGCTTTCTTT. This translates into CASSTQPSTGLRNTEAFF.

The chain combines TRBV9 with TRBJ2-5; 10 bases are shared with TRBD1. Germline CDR1 and CDR2: SGDLS and YYNGEE. The trim removed 3 bases at V and 11 bases at J, leaving 10 bases unmatched. This CDR3 contains 14 residues. The CDR3 DNA sequence: TGTGCCAGCAGCGCCGGGACAGGGGTTCGAGAGCAGTACTTC. This codes for CASSAGTGVREQYF. Full variable domain (outside the CDR3, taken from reference TRBV9 and TRBJ2-5): DSGVTQTPKHLITATGQRVTLRCSPRSGDLSVYWYQQSLDQGLQFLIQYYNGEERAKGNILERFSAQQFPDLHSELNLSSLELGDSALYFCASSAGTGVREQYFGPGTRLLVL.

The chain combines TRBV19 with TRBJ1-2; a possible D gene is TRBD1 (6 bases). The CDR3 extends over 16 amino acids. The V end lost 7 bases, the J end lost 3 bases, and 21 bases lay between the germline ends. In germline, CDR1 is LNHDA, CDR2 SQIVND (reference sequence). CDR3 sequence (DNA): TGTGCCAGTACCCTGACGGATCTGGGGGCTCACTATGGCTACACCTTC. Translating gives CASTLTDLGAHYGYTF.